A single T cell receptor (beta chain) is shown here with its context. Its recognized antigen is unknown. The junction departs from germline at one end; a sequencing error may be responsible. The collaborating institutions used their own protocols to collect whole blood in K2EDTA tubes. For TCRbeta analysis, collaborators shipped samples as frozen whole blood, isolated PBMCs, or DNA extracted from either of those sample types. TCRbeta CDR3 regions were amplified from genomic DNA by means of the immunoSEQ Assay, a bias-controlled multiplex PCR. The study's processing was this. Nucleated cell counts per sample were estimated from amplification of reference gene primers within the assay. Sequence reads were collapsed and filtered to measure the absolute abundance of every unique TCRbeta CDR3 rearrangement. For each sample, productive Simpson clonality was calculated by taking the square root of Simpson's diversity index across productive rearrangements. TCRdb carries this immuneACCESS record with in-frame sequences only. Its versions omit some clonotypes, under half of them owing to an unresolved V gene in the studies checked, with the rest unexplained. V and J calls plus clone size are reproduced from that table; the DNA served to infer D and trimming. The sample table contains under 70,000 clones; only one count was recorded for around 88% of them. 5.5% to 7% of the sample belongs to the ten largest clones.

This specimen belongs to a study of blood T cell repertoires in COVID-19 (TCRdb year 2020). Background for the entire study: Samples from collaborators originated in the United States, Italy and Spain and spanned both the acute and convalescent phases of COVID-19. The prospective study material was composed of cDNA or gDNA derived from T cells, B-cell-depleted T cells, or PBMCs. Subjects who had been exposed to COVID-19, were actively infected with it, or had recovered from it provided the deeply sampled blood TCRbeta repertoires that made up the dataset. The repertoires were made available in a free public database intended to serve as a resource for research on the immune response to SARS-CoV-2. The samples were drawn from two sources: the first 160 participants of the ongoing ImmuneRACE study, and some 1,300 subjects contributed by 6 global collaborators. Nearly every sample came with metadata listing a de-identified subject ID, COVID-19 status, age in years and sex. HLA class I and class II types, where available, came from metadata supplied by the sample provider rather than from assay-based typing. Here is what the overall study found, with its caveats: The amount of clinical and demographic metadata varied by source and participant and was provided uncurated.

Looking up the germline V gene yields CDR1 SNHLY and CDR2 FYNNEI. The CDR3 goes from the cysteine to the phenylalanine over 14 residues. Of the read, only the CDR3 DNA is kept; its 42 bases are in frame from base 1. What was sequenced was peripheral blood. The V gene is TRBV2 and the J gene is TRBJ1-1, and TRBD1 may be the D gene, going by 6 matching bases. The TCR sequence derives from a woman in her seventies with acute or convalescent COVID-19. The nucleotide sequence reads TGTGCCAGCAGGACACAGGGAATGAAGACTGAAGCTTTCTTT. The encoded protein is CASRTQGMKTEAFF. Full variable domain (CDR3 extended with the reference TRBV2 and TRBJ1-1 proteins): EPEVTQTPSHQVTQMGQEVILRCVPISNHLYFYWYRQILGQKVEFLVSFYNNEISEKSEIFDDQFSVERPDGSNFTLKIRSTKLEDSAMYFCASRTQGMKTEAFFGQGTRLTVV.